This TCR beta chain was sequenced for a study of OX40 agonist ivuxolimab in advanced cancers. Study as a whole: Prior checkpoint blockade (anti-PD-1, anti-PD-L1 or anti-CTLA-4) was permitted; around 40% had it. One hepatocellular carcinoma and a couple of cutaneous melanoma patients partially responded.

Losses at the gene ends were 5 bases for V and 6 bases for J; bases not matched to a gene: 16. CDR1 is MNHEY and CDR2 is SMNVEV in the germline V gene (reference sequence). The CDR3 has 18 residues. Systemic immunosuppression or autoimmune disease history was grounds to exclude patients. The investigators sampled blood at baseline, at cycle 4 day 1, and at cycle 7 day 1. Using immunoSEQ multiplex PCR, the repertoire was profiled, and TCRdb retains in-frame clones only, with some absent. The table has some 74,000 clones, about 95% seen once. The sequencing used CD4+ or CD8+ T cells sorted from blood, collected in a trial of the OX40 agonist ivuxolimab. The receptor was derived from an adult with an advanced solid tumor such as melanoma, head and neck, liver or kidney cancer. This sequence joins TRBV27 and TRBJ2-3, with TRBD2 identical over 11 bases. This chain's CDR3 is CASSQLSPGTSGGDTQYF. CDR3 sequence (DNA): TGTGCCAGCAGTCAGTTGTCTCCCGGGACTAGCGGCGGGGATACGCAGTATTTT.